Below are 28 T cell receptor beta chains sequenced from a single sample in a study of T cells in Graves' hyperthyroidism and ophthalmopathy (dated by TCRdb to about 2019). Receptor amplification or capture employed multiplex PCR. The instrument given in TCRdb is Illumina HiSeq 2000. The TCR beta CDR3 regions were amplified from RNA transcripts. A first-round RT-PCR of the TCR CDR3 used the HTBI primer set with the Qiagen OneStep RT-PCR kit. TCRdb reworked the public reads: Q25 trimming with fastp, MiXCR clone assembly, productive beta chains retained. Under each unique CDR3 protein, matching rows form one entry showing the most common genes and DNA. A total of about 640,000 distinct CDR3 sequences appear in this sample, 20% of them only once. The ten largest clones capture 34% of the sample. The sample taken for sequencing was blood. The receptors here all came from a man between 25 and 39 years old with Graves' ophthalmopathy.

This clonotype has more than one count but fewer than ten. V gene TRBV20-1 combines with J gene TRBJ2-3; no clear D. The CDR3 contains 13 residues. Between the trimmed V and J ends, which lost 3 bases and 7 bases, there was a span of 14 bases. Germline V gene sequence: CDR1 DFQATT, CDR2 SNEGSKA (reference sequence). The CDR3 loop reads CSARSGSDHTQYF. CDR3 DNA: TGCAGTGCTAGGAGTGGATCAGATCATACGCAGTATTTT.

This clonotype was found many times. The J gene is TRBJ2-3, the V gene TRBV7-9, with 7 bases lining up with TRBD2. The CDR3 has 16 amino acids. Germline CDR1 SEHNR, CDR2 FQNEAQ (reference sequence). Trimming took 5 bases from V and 6 from J; bases not matched to a gene: 14. DNA of the CDR3: TGTGCCAGCAGCCTTTCACTAGCGTCTCAAGGCGATACGCAGTATTTT. This translates into CASSLSLASQGDTQYF.

This clonotype has ten or more counts. The genes are TRBV12-3 or TRBV12-4 and TRBJ2-3, with D tentatively TRBD1 or TRBD2 (5 bases each). The germline V and J ends were trimmed by 7 bases and 0 bases, with 17 bases remaining between them. The length of the CDR3 is 16 residues. CDR3 loop: CASTASGRSSTDTQYF. As DNA, the CDR3 is TGTGCCAGCACCGCATCGGGACGATCAAGCACAGATACGCAGTATTTT.

This clonotype was seen a handful of times. The chain has TRBV11-2 and TRBJ2-3; the match to TRBD1 covers 10 bases. This CDR3 is 18 amino acids long. CDR1 and CDR2 (germline): SGHAT, FQNNGV. Unmatched junction bases numbered 7, after V lost 0 bases and J lost 1 base. As DNA, the CDR3 is TGTGCCAGCAGCTTAGATCACCCCGGGACAGGGGGCACAGATACGCAGTATTTT. Translating it yields CASSLDHPGTGGTDTQYF.

There are a few counts of this clonotype. The rearrangement joins TRBV2 to TRBJ2-6; TRBD2 agrees at 8 bases. Germline V gives CDR1 SNHLY, CDR2 FYNNEI. CDR3 length equals 14 residues. Losses at the gene ends were 8 bases for V and 2 bases for J; bases not matched to a gene: 2. CDR3 in DNA: TGTGCCAGCGAAGCGGGAGCTGGGGCCAACGTCCTGACTTTC. Translating it yields CASEAGAGANVLTF.

The chain couples TRBV6-2 or TRBV6-3 to TRBJ1-5, with D perhaps TRBD1 (5 bases). Germline CDR1 and CDR2: MNHEY and SVGEGT. The CDR3 extends over 16 amino acids. V was pared by 5 bases and J by 3 bases, with 17 bases between. CDR3 residues: CASSTIPGAFNQPQHF. DNA of the CDR3: TGTGCCAGCAGTACCATCCCCGGGGCCTTCAATCAGCCCCAGCATTTT.

This clonotype showed up many times. This chain connects TRBV2 to TRBJ1-1; the D is unclear. This CDR3 has 12 amino acids. Germline CDR1 and CDR2: SNHLY and FYNNEI. Trimming stripped 7 bases from V and 1 base from J, with 7 bases between. The chain's CDR3 is CASTAENTEAFF. CDR3 nucleotide sequence: TGTGCCAGCACGGCGGAGAACACTGAAGCTTTCTTT.

The genes are TRBV7-9 and TRBJ2-7; 9 bases align to TRBD2. The CDR3 has 17 amino acids. Germline CDR1 SEHNR, CDR2 FQNEAQ (reference sequence). With V trimmed by 4 bases and J by 4 bases, 14 bases remained unmatched. The CDR3 sequence is CASSSPSWAGGVYEQYF. CDR3 nucleotides: TGTGCCAGCAGCTCCCCAAGCTGGGCGGGAGGGGTATACGAGCAGTACTTC.

This clonotype was found many times. The J gene is TRBJ2-7, the V gene TRBV11-2; D unresolved. Germline V gene sequence: CDR1 SGHAT, CDR2 FQNNGV. The CDR3 extends over 13 amino acids. V dropped 6 bases and J dropped 3 bases, with 12 bases sitting between them. CDR3 sequence reads: CASRGSRSYEQYF. CDR3 nucleotides: TGTGCCAGCAGGGGTAGCAGGAGCTACGAGCAGTACTTC.

This clonotype was detected only a few times. This chain links TRBV20-1 with TRBJ2-1; 14 nucleotides match TRBD2. Germline V gene lookup returns CDR1 DFQATT and CDR2 SNEGSKA (reference sequence). This CDR3 spans 15 amino acids. After removal of 6 bases from V and 9 bases from J, the junction contained 10 bases not matched to a gene. The DNA for the CDR3 is TGCAGTGCCAAGACTAGCGGGAGGGCCCGAGGTGAGCAGTTCTTC. Translating gives CSAKTSGRARGEQFF.

This clonotype was detected ten times or more. CDR3 sequence: CASSPTGTAPYEQYF. Written as DNA, the CDR3 is TGCGCCAGCAGCCCAACCGGGACAGCCCCCTACGAGCAGTACTTC. This chain joins TRBV5-1 and TRBJ2-7, with 7 bases fitting TRBD1. Trimming removed 4 bases from V and 2 bases from J; junction bases left unmatched: 9. Per germline, CDR1 SGHRS and CDR2 YFSETQ. This CDR3 has 15 residues. Complete variable domain (other parts from reference TRBV5-1 and TRBJ2-7): KAGVTQTPRYLIKTRGQQVTLSCSPISGHRSVSWYQQTPGQGLQFLFEYFSETQRNKGNFPGRFSGRQFSNSRSEMNVSTLELGDSALYLCASSPTGTAPYEQYFGPGTRLTVT.

This clonotype was counted between two and nine times. This chain uses TRBV20-1 with TRBJ1-5, with D perhaps matching TRBD1 (5 bases). Germline CDR1 DFQATT, CDR2 SNEGSKA (reference sequence). The CDR3 is made up of 12 amino acids. Trimming took 1 base from V and 6 from J, leaving 7 bases between them. CDR3 bases: TGCAGTGCTAGAGCGGGGGTTCAGCCCCAGCATTTT. It specifies CSARAGVQPQHF.

The chain recombines TRBV6-4 with TRBJ1-6, with TRBD1 matching over 8 bases. CDR3 length equals 13 residues. V gave up 4 bases and J gave up 10 bases; unmatched junction bases: 3. Germline V gives CDR1 MRHNA, CDR2 SNTAGT. The CDR3 region has the DNA TGTGCCAGCAGTGTGGACAGGGACTCACCCCTCCACTTT. This gives the protein CASSVDRDSPLHF.

The chain joins TRBV24-1 to TRBJ2-1, with TRBD2 identical over 10 bases. After removal of 10 bases from V and 5 bases from J, the junction contained 19 bases not matched to a gene. CDR3 length: 18 residues. The germline V gene encodes CDR1 KGHDR and CDR2 SFDVKD. The CDR3 here is CATALGGLSGRPDNEQFF. In DNA, the CDR3 is TGTGCCACGGCGTTGGGGGGCCTTAGCGGGAGGCCAGACAATGAGCAGTTCTTC.

There are a few counts of this clonotype. The chain recombines TRBV4-3 with TRBJ2-5; possibly TRBD1 for D (6 bases). V shed 0 bases and J shed 4 bases, with 9 bases lying between them. The CDR3 totals 14 residues. Germline V CDR1 and CDR2: LGHNA, YSLEER. The CDR3 nucleotides are TGCGCCAGCAGCCAAGACAGGGGAAGAGAGACCCAGTACTTC. Its protein is CASSQDRGRETQYF.

In its sample, this clonotype was seen a few times. The V gene is TRBV10-3, the J gene TRBJ2-2; 10 bases match TRBD2. CDR1 and CDR2 from the germline V gene are ENHRY and SYGVKD. The CDR3 covers 18 residues. The V segment lost 4 bases and the J segment 1 base; nucleotides outside the gene matches: 9. The CDR3 DNA sequence: TGTGCCATCAGTGCTCGGGGGGGACTAGCGATGAACACCGGGGAGCTGTTTTTT. Translated: CAISARGGLAMNTGELFF.

In its sample, this clonotype was seen a few times. V gene TRBV2 combines with J gene TRBJ1-2; D uncertain. This CDR3 is 14 amino acids long. V lost 4 bases to trimming and J lost 4 bases, with 13 bases between them. Germline V gene sequence: CDR1 SNHLY, CDR2 FYNNEI. Here the CDR3 DNA reads TGTGCCAGCAGTGTACCGGGGATCGCCTATGGCTACACCTTC. Translating gives CASSVPGIAYGYTF.

The chain recombines TRBV20-1 with TRBJ2-7; 7 nucleotides line up with TRBD2. Germline loops: CDR1 DFQATT, CDR2 SNEGSKA (reference sequence). This CDR3 comprises 14 residues. V shed 5 bases, J shed 0 bases, and the junction held 7 bases outside the gene matches. The CDR3 region is CSAGTSERSYEQYF. Written as DNA, the CDR3 is TGCAGTGCTGGAACTAGCGAGCGCTCCTACGAGCAGTACTTC.

The chain has TRBV7-9 and TRBJ2-1; 12 bases map to TRBD1. V was pared by 6 bases and J by 7 bases, with 13 bases of the junction left unmatched. The CDR3 runs 17 residues. CDR1 and CDR2 from the germline V gene are SEHNR and FQNEAQ (reference sequence). The CDR3 DNA reads TGTGCCAGCAGTCGCCGGGACAGGGGGCAAGAGAGAAATGAGCAGTTCTTC. Its translation: CASSRRDRGQERNEQFF.

This clonotype was counted between two and nine times. V is TRBV6-2 or TRBV6-3 and J is TRBJ2-7; 9 bases line up with TRBD1. V dropped 5 bases and J dropped 0; count of bases not matched to a gene: 11. The germline CDR1 and CDR2 sequences are MNHEY and SVGEGT. The CDR3 contains 17 residues. The CDR3 sequence: CASSNPGTGLSSYEQYF. CDR3 nucleotide sequence: TGTGCCAGCAGTAACCCCGGGACAGGGCTAAGCTCCTACGAGCAGTACTTC.

This clonotype was observed many times. This chain joins TRBV3-1 and TRBJ1-5; TRBD1 might be the D (6 bases). V was clipped by 5 bases and J by 6 bases, with 11 bases between them. The CDR3 extends over 13 amino acids. Germline assignment: CDR1 LGHDT and CDR2 YNNKEL (reference sequence). Written as DNA, the CDR3 is TGTGCCAGCAGCTCCAGGGGTGGTCAGCCCCAGCATTTT. Translated, it gives CASSSRGGQPQHF.

This clonotype turned up a few times. This chain joins TRBV14 and TRBJ2-1; 9 bases align to TRBD2. The CDR3 contains 16 residues. In germline, CDR1 is SGHDN, CDR2 FVKESK. V gave up 1 base and J gave up 9 bases; unmatched junction bases: 10. CDR3 in amino acids: CASSQAGSSGKIEQFF. The DNA of the CDR3 is TGTGCCAGCAGCCAAGCGGGCTCTAGCGGGAAGATTGAGCAGTTCTTC.

This CDR3 is CRGGAGLAGSGSTDTQYF. For the CDR3, the DNA is TGCAGGGGAGGGGCGGGACTAGCGGGATCGGGCAGCACAGATACGCAGTATTTT. The J gene is TRBJ2-3, the V gene TRBV20-1; 13 bases line up with TRBD2. CDR3 length equals 18 residues. Germline V gene data show CDR1 as DFQATT and CDR2 as SNEGSKA (reference sequence).

There are many counts of this clonotype. The J gene is TRBJ2-7, the V gene TRBV6-2 or TRBV6-3, with D perhaps matching TRBD2 (6 bases). The germline V gene encodes CDR1 MNHEY and CDR2 SVGEGT. V lost 3 bases, J lost 2 bases, and 14 bases lay in between. The CDR3 extends over 15 amino acids. The CDR3 region is CASSYTRRATYEQYF. CDR3 bases: TGTGCCAGCAGTTATACGAGGAGGGCTACCTACGAGCAGTACTTC.

This clonotype showed up just a few times. The chain carries TRBV24-1 and TRBJ2-3; no clear D. Trimming shortened V by 4 bases and J by 2 bases, and 12 bases separated the two germline ends. The CDR3 spans 15 residues. The germline gives CDR1 KGHDR, CDR2 SFDVKD. CDR3 loop: CATSEPGSFTDTQYF. Here the CDR3 DNA reads TGTGCCACCAGTGAACCAGGATCTTTCACAGATACGCAGTATTTT.

This clonotype was counted a few times. The chain combines TRBV4-2 with TRBJ2-3; D unresolved. V was cut by 0 bases and J by 6 bases, with 16 bases left in between. The germline CDR1 and CDR2 sequences are LGHNA and YNFKEQ. The CDR3 is 16 amino acids. The CDR3 coding sequence is TGTGCCAGCAGCCAAGATCGGACCAACATTCACGATACGCAGTATTTT. Translated: CASSQDRTNIHDTQYF.

V and J are TRBV12-3 or TRBV12-4 and TRBJ1-1; 8 positions agree with TRBD1. Losses at the gene ends were 6 bases for V and 5 bases for J; bases not matched to a gene: 8. The CDR3 is made up of 14 amino acids. CDR3 amino acids: CASRPRTGRTEAFF. CDR3 bases: TGTGCCAGCAGGCCTCGGACAGGGAGAACTGAAGCTTTCTTT.

This clonotype was seen at least ten times. The chain couples TRBV10-3 to TRBJ1-1, with 8 bases matching TRBD1. The germline CDR1 and CDR2 sequences are ENHRY and SYGVKD. The CDR3 sequence is 15 residues long. J was trimmed by 4 bases and V by 3 bases; bases with no gene match: 7. Here the CDR3 reads CAISDPTGDGTEAFF. CDR3 nucleotides: TGTGCCATCAGTGACCCGACAGGGGACGGCACTGAAGCTTTCTTT.